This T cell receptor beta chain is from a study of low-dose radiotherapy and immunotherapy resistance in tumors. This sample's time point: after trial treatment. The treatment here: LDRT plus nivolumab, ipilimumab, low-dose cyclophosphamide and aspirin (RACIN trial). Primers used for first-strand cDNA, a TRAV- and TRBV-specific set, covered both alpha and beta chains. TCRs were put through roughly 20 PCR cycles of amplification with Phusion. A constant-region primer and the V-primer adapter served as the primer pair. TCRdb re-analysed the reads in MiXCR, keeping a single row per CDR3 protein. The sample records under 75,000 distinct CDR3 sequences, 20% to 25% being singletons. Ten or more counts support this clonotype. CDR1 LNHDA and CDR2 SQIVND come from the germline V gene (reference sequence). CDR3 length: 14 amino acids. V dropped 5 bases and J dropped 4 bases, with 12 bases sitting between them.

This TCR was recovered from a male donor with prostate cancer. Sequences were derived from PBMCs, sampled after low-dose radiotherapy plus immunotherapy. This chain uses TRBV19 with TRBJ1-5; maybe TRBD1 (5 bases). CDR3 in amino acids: CASSFQGGNQPQHF. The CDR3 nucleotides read TGTGCCAGTAGTTTCCAGGGTGGGAATCAGCCCCAGCATTTT. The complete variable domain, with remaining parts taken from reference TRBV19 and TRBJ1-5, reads DGGITQSPKYLFRKEGQNVTLSCEQNLNHDAMYWYRQDPGQGLRLIYYSQIVNDFQKGDIAEGYSVSREKKESFPLTVTSAQKNPTAFYLCASSFQGGNQPQHFGDGTRLSIL.